The 8 T cell receptor beta chains below all came from one sample that was sequenced in a study of a mutant IDH1 vaccine in newly diagnosed glioma. Produced via immunoSEQ multiplex PCR; TCRdb's table is partial and in-frame only. Counted here are about 83,000 clones, around 90% occurring once; the ten biggest clones make up roughly 0.6%. The time point was: week 5, during vaccination. In the vaccine, a single dose held 300 ug of the mutant IDH1 20-mer peptide, along with topical imiquimod. Their recognized antigens are unknown. The input for sequencing was PBMCs, taken from a glioma patient whose treatment included an IDH1 peptide vaccine. The receptors originated from a woman in her forties or fifties with glioma.

This chain uses TRBV19 with TRBJ2-2; D gene uncertain. Germline V gene lookup returns CDR1 LNHDA and CDR2 SQIVND (reference sequence). V was trimmed by 2 bases and J by 7 bases, leaving 2 bases between them. The CDR3 spans 11 residues. DNA of the CDR3: TGTGCCAGTAGTATATACGGGGAGCTGTTTTTT. The encoded protein is CASSIYGELFF.

The genes are TRBV18 and TRBJ2-3; 7 bases are a match to TRBD1. Unmatched junction bases numbered 6, after V lost 2 bases and J lost 1 base. Per the germline V gene, CDR1 is KGHSH and CDR2 is LQKENI. The CDR3 length is 16 residues. CDR3 loop: CASSPGDTGGTDTQYF. The DNA of the CDR3 is TGTGCCAGCTCACCAGGGGACACAGGGGGCACAGATACGCAGTATTTT. The whole variable domain, filled in from reference TRBV18 and TRBJ2-3, reads NAGVMQNPRHLVRRRGQEARLRCSPMKGHSHVYWYRQLPEEGLKFMVYLQKENIIDESGMPKERFSAEFPKEGPSILRIQQVVRGDSAAYFCASSPGDTGGTDTQYFGPGTRLTVL.

J is TRBJ1-3 and V is TRBV6-1, with 7 positions matching TRBD1. The trim removed 6 bases at V and 8 bases at J, leaving 10 bases unmatched. The CDR3 sequence is 14 residues long. CDR1 MNHNS and CDR2 SASEGT come from the germline V gene. The CDR3 loop is CASRIPQGWDTIYF. DNA of the CDR3: TGTGCCAGCAGAATCCCACAGGGGTGGGACACCATATATTTT.

The chain employs TRBV5-1 and TRBJ2-1, with a possible D match to TRBD1 (5 bases). The V end was cut by 1 base, the J end by 8 bases, with 16 bases between. This CDR3 is 15 amino acids long. In germline, CDR1 is SGHRS, CDR2 YFSETQ. The CDR3 nucleotides are TGCGCCAGCAGCTTGTCATTTGGACACGGCGATGAGCAGTTCTTC. Protein: CASSLSFGHGDEQFF.

The chain links TRBV21-1 to TRBJ2-1; the table names TRBD2, a call not compared with the DNA. TRBV21-1 counts as a pseudogene. CDR3 length: 15 residues. The CDR3 DNA reads as TGTGCCAGCAGCAGGGAGAGCTCGACGGGATATGAGCAGTTCTTC. Its translation is CASSRESSTGYEQFF.

This sequence joins TRBV30 and TRBJ2-3; D might be TRBD2 (5 bases). Trimming removed 2 bases at V and 4 bases at J, with 10 bases between. The CDR3 is 13 amino acids. In germline, CDR1 is GTSNPN, CDR2 SVGIG (reference sequence). The CDR3 here is CAWSRGASDTQYF. The DNA of the CDR3 is TGTGCCTGGAGTCGGGGAGCATCAGATACGCAGTATTTT.

The rearrangement links TRBV30 to TRBJ2-4; D gene uncertain. Trimming left V 3 bases short and J 3 bases short, with 15 bases between. Germline assignment: CDR1 GTSNPN and CDR2 SVGIG (reference sequence). The CDR3 runs to 15 residues. CDR3 DNA sequence: TGTGCCTGGAGCCGAGACGCCTTGGGCAAAAACATTCAGTACTTC. Its translation: CAWSRDALGKNIQYF.

The CDR3 spells CASSPSGPVHEQYF. CDR3 bases: TGTGCCAGCTCACCCTCGGGGCCCGTCCACGAGCAGTACTTC. The chain has TRBV18 and TRBJ2-7; tentatively, D is TRBD1 or TRBD2 (5 bases each). CDR1 KGHSH and CDR2 LQKENI come from the germline V gene. Trimming took off 3 bases at V and 5 bases at J, with 14 bases between the two ends. The CDR3 is made up of 14 amino acids.